A selection of T cell receptor beta chains follows, all from one sample in a study of T cell responses to AZD1222 COVID-19 vaccine. Libraries were prepared by immunoSEQ multiplex PCR; TCRdb keeps only in-frame clonotypes and omits some of them. The sample yields about 130,000 clones, around 90% seen once. Sequencing used peripheral blood, obtained on day 0 of AZD1222 vaccination. The source is an adult in good health. Both conserved end residues are part of each CDR3. D genes are given only for firm matches. Not every row has a clone size; where given, it reads once, few, many or a size class.

TRBV5-1	NA	NA	TRBJ2-2	TGCGCCAGCAGCTTGGAACCCAGGGTCCCCGGGGAGCTGTTTTTT	CASSLEPRVPGELFF
TRBV30	NA	NA	TRBJ1-2	TGTGCCTGGAGTACGTCTCGTAACTATGGCTACACCTTC	CAWSTSRNYGYTF
TRBV6-2/TRBV6-3	NA	NA	TRBJ1-2	TGTGCCAGCAGCGACGTAATTTATGGCTACACCTTC	CASSDVIYGYTF
TRBV27	NA	TRBD1	TRBJ2-7	TGTGCCTGTAAGGGGACCGGGACAGGGAGCTACGAGCAGTACTTC	CACKGTGTGSYEQYF
TRBV28	NA	NA	TRBJ1-4	TGTGCCAGCAGTCCCCCCATGGGGGCAACTAATGAAAAACTGTTTTTT	CASSPPMGATNEKLFF
TRBV9	NA	TRBD1	TRBJ1-1	TGTGCCAGCAGCGTAGTGCCGACAGGGTTAGATGAAGCTTTCTTT	CASSVVPTGLDEAFF
TRBV19	NA	TRBD1	TRBJ2-1	TGTGCCAGTAGACGGGGCAGGGGGCTCAATGAGCAGTTCTTC	CASRRGRGLNEQFF
TRBV4-3	NA	NA	TRBJ1-2	TGCGCCAGCAGCCAAGATTCGACGGATAAAGCTAACTATGGCTACACCTTC	CASSQDSTDKANYGYTF
TRBV5-1	NA	NA	TRBJ2-3	TGCGCCAGCAGCCCAGGAGAGAGCACAGATACGCAGTATTTT	CASSPGESTDTQYF
TRBV5-1	NA	NA	TRBJ2-7	TGCGCCAGCAGCTCAGACGCTGGGTTCTCCTACGAGCAGTACTTC	CASSSDAGFSYEQYF
TRBV4-1	NA	NA	TRBJ2-7	TGCGCCAGCAGCCAAGATCCCCCGGGGCCCTACGAGCAGTACTTC	CASSQDPPGPYEQYF
TRBV7-2	NA	TRBD2	TRBJ2-3	TGTGCCAGCAGCTCGACTAGCGGGGGCACTACGCAGTATTTT	CASSSTSGGTTQYF
TRBV7-6	few	TRBD2	TRBJ2-2	TGTGCCAGCAGCATCGCAGGGAGGGCGAACACCGGGGAGCTGTTTTTT	CASSIAGRANTGELFF
TRBV28	NA	NA	TRBJ2-7	TGTGCCATCTCCAAGGGGGGCGGGTTCGAGCAGTACTTC	CAISKGGGFEQYF
TRBV25-1	few	TRBD1	TRBJ2-7	TGTGCCAGCAGTGAATACCACAGGGGCGAGCAGTACTTC	CASSEYHRGEQYF
TRBV28	NA	NA	TRBJ2-7	TGTGCCAGCAGGGGGTCCGAGCAGTACTTC	CASRGSEQYF
TRBV5-1	NA	TRBD2	TRBJ2-5	TGCGCCAGCAGCTTGGGGACTAGCGGGGGGGAGACCCAGTACTTC	CASSLGTSGGETQYF
TRBV30	NA	NA	TRBJ1-3	TGTGCCTGGAGTAGCGGGCAGTTCGCCATATATTTT	CAWSSGQFAIYF
TRBV11-3	NA	NA	TRBJ1-1	TGTGCCAGCAAGGGAGGTGGAGGTGAAGCTTTCTTT	CASKGGGGEAFF
TRBV5-1	NA	TRBD1	TRBJ2-2	TGCGCCAGCAGCCCGGACAGGGGCGACACCGGGGAGCTGTTTTTT	CASSPDRGDTGELFF
TRBV7-6	once	NA	TRBJ1-1	TGTGCCAGCAGCTTGCCGGGGGCGAACGGGAACACTGAAGCTTTCTTT	CASSLPGANGNTEAFF
TRBV5-1	NA	TRBD2	TRBJ2-5	TGCGCCAGCAGCTCGGGACTAGCGGGGAAAACCCAGTACTTC	CASSSGLAGKTQYF
TRBV6-1	NA	NA	TRBJ2-7	TGTGCCAGCAGTGAAATGGGAAAGATCGCCTACGAGCAGTACTTC	CASSEMGKIAYEQYF
TRBV2	NA	NA	TRBJ2-6	TGTGCCAGCAGTGAAGGACAGTCTGCGGCCAACGTCCTGACTTTC	CASSEGQSAANVLTF
TRBV2	NA	NA	TRBJ1-6	TGTGCCAGCAGCTTAGAACAGGGTTCCTATAATTCACCCCTCCACTTT	CASSLEQGSYNSPLHF
TRBV4-1	NA	NA	TRBJ2-3	TGCGCCAGCAGCCAGACCGCGGCAGATACGCAGTATTTT	CASSQTAADTQYF
TRBV28	once	NA	TRBJ1-2	TGTGCCAGCAGCCTGGGGGGTGCGTCGGGCTACACCTTC	CASSLGGASGYTF
TRBV29-1	NA	NA	TRBJ2-3	TGCAGCGCAGGGGCCGGGGTCAACACAGATACGCAGTATTTT	CSAGAGVNTDTQYF
TRBV27	NA	NA	TRBJ2-3	TGTGCCAGCAGTCCCCTGGGGGATACGCAGTATTTT	CASSPLGDTQYF
TRBV28	once	NA	TRBJ1-2	TGTGCCAGCAGTTTGGGCGACTATGGCTACACCTTC	CASSLGDYGYTF
TRBV19	NA	NA	TRBJ1-1	TGTGCCAGTAGTACAGGGATCACTGAAGCTTTCTTT	CASSTGITEAFF
TRBV5-1	NA	NA	TRBJ2-1	TGCGCCAGCAGCTTCCGGGACTCGTCCAATGAGCAGTTCTTC	CASSFRDSSNEQFF
TRBV9	NA	TRBD1	TRBJ2-2	TGTGCCAGCAGCGGCGGGACAGGTCCCACCGGGGAGCTGTTTTTT	CASSGGTGPTGELFF
TRBV6-5	NA	NA	TRBJ2-7	TGTGCCAGCTGGGGGGCAGATAGCTCCTACGAGCAGTACTTC	CASWGADSSYEQYF
TRBV19	NA	NA	TRBJ1-3	TGTGCCAGTAGTTCCGGGCTCCAGTCCGGAAACACCATATATTTT	CASSSGLQSGNTIYF
TRBV6-5	few	TRBD1	TRBJ1-6	TGTGCCAGCAGTCGACAGGGGGCTAGCTCACCCCTCCACTTT	CASSRQGASSPLHF
TRBV5-1	once	NA	TRBJ1-6	TGCGCCAGCAAAGGCCCGGAGACTATCAATTCACCCCTCCACTTT	CASKGPETINSPLHF
TRBV5-5	NA	TRBD2	TRBJ2-7	TGTGCCAGCAGCTTTAGCGGGGTTCGCTCCTACGAGCAGTACTTC	CASSFSGVRSYEQYF
TRBV28	NA	NA	TRBJ2-1	TGTGCCAGCACTCCTTACAGGGTTACCTACAATGAGCAGTTCTTC	CASTPYRVTYNEQFF
TRBV5-1	once	NA	TRBJ1-6	TGCGCCAGCAGCTTGCGGCTTGGAAAGGGAGATAATTCACCCCTCCACTTT	CASSLRLGKGDNSPLHF
TRBV4-1	NA	TRBD2	TRBJ2-1	TGCGCCAGCAGCCAAGAAGGGGTGGCGGGGGACCACTACAATGAGCAGTTCTTC	CASSQEGVAGDHYNEQFF
TRBV3-1/TRBV3-2	NA	NA	TRBJ2-7	TGTGCCAGCAGCCAAGGGAGGGACGAGCAGTACTTC	CASSQGRDEQYF
TRBV19	NA	NA	TRBJ1-1	TGTGCCAGTAGTGACCCGCACAGTGCCACTGAAGCTTTCTTT	CASSDPHSATEAFF
TRBV5-5	NA	NA	TRBJ1-2	TGTGCCAGCAGCTTGGGTGTGACAGGCCACTATGACTATGGCTACACCTTC	CASSLGVTGHYDYGYTF
TRBV9	NA	TRBD1	TRBJ1-2	TGTGCCAGCAGCGGGGACAGGGATGGTGGCTACACCTTC	CASSGDRDGGYTF
TRBV7-2	NA	NA	TRBJ1-6	TGTGCCAGCACCGTTCCGGGGCGGTCACCCCTCCACTTT	CASTVPGRSPLHF
TRBV27	NA	TRBD1	TRBJ1-2	TGTGCCAGCAGTTTTAACAGGGGGCGCGACTATGGCTACACCTTC	CASSFNRGRDYGYTF
TRBV19	NA	NA	TRBJ1-5	TGTGCCAGTAGCATCAGACAGGACCTTAGCAATCAGCCCCAGCATTTT	CASSIRQDLSNQPQHF
TRBV28	NA	NA	TRBJ1-1	TGTGCCAGCAGCCGAGAGTTTGAAGCTTTCTTT	CASSREFEAFF
TRBV11-1	NA	NA	TRBJ1-3	TGTGCCAGCAGCTTGGACAGACCGTCTGGAAACACCATATATTTT	CASSLDRPSGNTIYF
TRBV10-3	NA	NA	TRBJ1-5	TGTGCCATCAGTGGAAATGGGGAGAATCAGCCCCAGCATTTT	CAISGNGENQPQHF